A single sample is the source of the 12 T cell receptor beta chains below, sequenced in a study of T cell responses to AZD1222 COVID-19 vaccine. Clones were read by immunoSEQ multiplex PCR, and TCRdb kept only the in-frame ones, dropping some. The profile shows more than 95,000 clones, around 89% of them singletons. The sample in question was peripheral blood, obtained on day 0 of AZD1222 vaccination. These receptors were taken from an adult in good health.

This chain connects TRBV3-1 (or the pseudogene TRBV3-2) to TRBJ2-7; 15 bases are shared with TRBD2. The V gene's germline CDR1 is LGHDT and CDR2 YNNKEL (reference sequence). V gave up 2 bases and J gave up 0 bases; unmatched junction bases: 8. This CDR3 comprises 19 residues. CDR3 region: CASSQNVGTSGRSSYEQYF. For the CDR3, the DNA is TGTGCCAGCAGCCAAAACGTGGGGACTAGCGGGAGGAGCTCCTACGAGCAGTACTTC.

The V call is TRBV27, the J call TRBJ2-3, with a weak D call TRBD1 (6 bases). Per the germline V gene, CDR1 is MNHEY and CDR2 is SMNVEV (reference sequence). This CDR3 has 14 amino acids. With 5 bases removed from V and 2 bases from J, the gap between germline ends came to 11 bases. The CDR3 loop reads CASSPGQFTDTQYF. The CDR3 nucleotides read TGTGCCAGCAGTCCTGGACAGTTCACAGATACGCAGTATTTT.

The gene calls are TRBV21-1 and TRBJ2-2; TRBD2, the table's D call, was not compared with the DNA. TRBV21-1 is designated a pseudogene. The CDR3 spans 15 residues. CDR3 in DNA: TGTGCCAGCCCCCGGGGAGGGCCGAACACCGGGGAGCTGTTTTTT. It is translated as CASPRGGPNTGELFF.

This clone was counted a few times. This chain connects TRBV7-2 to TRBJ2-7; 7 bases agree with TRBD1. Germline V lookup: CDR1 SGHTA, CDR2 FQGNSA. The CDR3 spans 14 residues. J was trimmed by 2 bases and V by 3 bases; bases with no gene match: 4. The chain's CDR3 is CASSFKGQPYEQYF. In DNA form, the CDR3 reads TGTGCCAGCAGCTTTAAGGGACAGCCCTACGAGCAGTACTTC.

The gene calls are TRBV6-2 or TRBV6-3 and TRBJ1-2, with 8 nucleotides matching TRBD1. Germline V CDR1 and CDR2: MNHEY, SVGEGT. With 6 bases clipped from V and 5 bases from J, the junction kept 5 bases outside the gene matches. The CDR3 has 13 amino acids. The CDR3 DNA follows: TGTGCCAGCAGCCGTCAGGGGGCGTATGGCTACACCTTC. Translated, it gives CASSRQGAYGYTF.

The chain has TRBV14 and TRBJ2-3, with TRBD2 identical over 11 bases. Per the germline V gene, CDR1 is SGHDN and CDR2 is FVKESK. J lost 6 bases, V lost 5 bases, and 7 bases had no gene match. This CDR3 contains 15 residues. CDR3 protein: CASSWGLAAGDTQYF. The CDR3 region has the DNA TGTGCCAGCAGCTGGGGACTAGCGGCTGGGGATACGCAGTATTTT.

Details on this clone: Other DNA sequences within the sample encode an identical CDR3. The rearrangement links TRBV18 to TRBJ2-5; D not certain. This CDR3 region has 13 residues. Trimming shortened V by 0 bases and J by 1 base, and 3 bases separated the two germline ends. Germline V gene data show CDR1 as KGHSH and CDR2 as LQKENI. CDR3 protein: CASSPPSQETQYF. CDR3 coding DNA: TGTGCCAGCTCACCACCTAGCCAAGAGACCCAGTACTTC.

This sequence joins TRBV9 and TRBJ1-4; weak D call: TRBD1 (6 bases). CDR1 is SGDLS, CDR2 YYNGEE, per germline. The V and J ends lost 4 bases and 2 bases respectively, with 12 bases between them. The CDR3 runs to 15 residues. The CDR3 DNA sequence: TGTGCCAGCAGCAACCGGGACAATACTAATGAAAAACTGTTTTTT. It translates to CASSNRDNTNEKLFF. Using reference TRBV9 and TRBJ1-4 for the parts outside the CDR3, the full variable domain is DSGVTQTPKHLITATGQRVTLRCSPRSGDLSVYWYQQSLDQGLQFLIQYYNGEERAKGNILERFSAQQFPDLHSELNLSSLELGDSALYFCASSNRDNTNEKLFFGSGTQLSVL.

Here the CDR3 reads CASSQASGGPPGELFF. CDR3 nucleotides: TGTGCCAGCAGCCAAGCCAGCGGGGGGCCTCCCGGGGAGCTGTTTTTT. V gene TRBV3-1 (or the pseudogene TRBV3-2) combines with J gene TRBJ2-2; 9 bases fit TRBD2. This CDR3 is built from 16 residues. The trim removed 1 base at V and 6 bases at J, leaving 6 bases unmatched. From germline, CDR1 is LGHDT and CDR2 YNNKEL (reference sequence).

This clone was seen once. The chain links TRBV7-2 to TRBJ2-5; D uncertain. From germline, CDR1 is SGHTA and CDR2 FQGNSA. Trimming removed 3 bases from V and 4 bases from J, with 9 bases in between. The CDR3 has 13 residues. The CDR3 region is CASSFNWVETQYF. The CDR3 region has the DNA TGTGCCAGCAGCTTTAACTGGGTAGAGACCCAGTACTTC.

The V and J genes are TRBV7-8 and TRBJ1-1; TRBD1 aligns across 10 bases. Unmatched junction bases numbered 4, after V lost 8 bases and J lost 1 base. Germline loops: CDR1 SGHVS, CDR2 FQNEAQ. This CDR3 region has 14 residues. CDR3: CASGGQGKNTEAFF. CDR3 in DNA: TGTGCCAGCGGGGGACAGGGGAAGAACACTGAAGCTTTCTTT.

This CDR3 reads CASSVIRGEKLFF. The CDR3 nucleotides are TGTGCCAGCAGCGTTATCCGGGGCGAAAAACTGTTTTTT. The rearrangement uses TRBV5-6 and TRBJ1-4; D is perhaps TRBD1 (5 bases). This CDR3 has 13 residues. Trimming pared 4 bases from V and 8 bases from J, leaving 12 bases between. Germline CDR1 SGHDT, CDR2 YYEEEE. The full variable domain, rest sourced from reference TRBV5-6 and TRBJ1-4, is DAGVTQSPTHLIKTRGQQVTLRCSPKSGHDTVSWYQQALGQGPQFIFQYYEEEERQRGNFPDRFSGHQFPNYSSELNVNALLLGDSALYLCASSVIRGEKLFFGSGTQLSVL.